These 28 T cell receptor beta chains share one sample of origin, sequenced in a study of CD8 T cells in ankylosing spondylitis. TCRdb fed the 5' RACE reads into MiXCR, producing one record per CDR3 protein. This sample has 50,000 to 70,000 distinct CDR3 sequences, with about 6.2% found just once. The sample comprised synovial fluid, either unsorted or a sorted T cell fraction (not recorded which). These receptor sequences come from a male donor with ankylosing spondylitis.

This clonotype occurred many times. The rearrangement joins TRBV7-2 to TRBJ2-7, with 7 bases that match TRBD1. The CDR3 runs 13 residues. Germline V CDR1 and CDR2: SGHTA, FQGNSA. The junction had 7 bases not matched to a gene; V was cut back by 5 bases and J by 6 bases. For the CDR3, the DNA is TGTGCCAGCAGCAAAGGGGGCGCACTCGAGCAGTACTTC. Translating it yields CASSKGGALEQYF.

This clonotype was counted at least ten times. The chain couples TRBV29-1 to TRBJ1-3; no firm D call. This CDR3 has 14 amino acids. Germline V gene sequence: CDR1 SQVTM, CDR2 ANQGSEA. The ends were cut back, 4 bases at V and 1 base at J, with 11 bases in the middle. DNA of the CDR3: TGCAGCGTTGGGTTGTCGGGGTCTGGAAACACCATATATTTT. As protein: CSVGLSGSGNTIYF.

This clonotype has a handful of counts. This rearrangement joins TRBV18 to TRBJ2-7; TRBD2 aligns across 13 bases. V lost 3 bases, J lost 3 bases, and 17 bases stayed unmatched. Germline assignment: CDR1 KGHSH and CDR2 LQKENI. The CDR3 extends over 20 amino acids. CDR3 sequence: CASSPTPGLAGWRALYEQYF. CDR3 sequence (DNA): TGTGCCAGCTCACCCACCCCGGGACTAGCGGGATGGCGGGCCCTCTACGAGCAGTACTTC. The whole variable domain, filled in from reference TRBV18 and TRBJ2-7, reads NAGVMQNPRHLVRRRGQEARLRCSPMKGHSHVYWYRQLPEEGLKFMVYLQKENIIDESGMPKERFSAEFPKEGPSILRIQQVVRGDSAAYFCASSPTPGLAGWRALYEQYFGPGTRLTVT.

The rearrangement uses TRBV28 and TRBJ2-2; D gene uncertain. CDR1 is MDHEN, CDR2 SYDVKM, per germline. This CDR3 spans 12 amino acids. V dropped 10 bases and J dropped 5 bases, with 11 bases sitting between them. The CDR3 DNA sequence: TGTGCCACCCAGCGTGGGACCGGGGAGCTGTTTTTT. Protein sequence: CATQRGTGELFF.

J is TRBJ1-2 and V is TRBV6-1; the D gene is possibly TRBD1 (5 bases). CDR1 and CDR2 from the germline V gene are MNHNS and SASEGT. The CDR3 sequence is 15 residues long. V was trimmed by 5 bases and J by 8 bases, leaving 21 bases between them. In DNA form, the CDR3 reads TGTGCCAGCAGTCCCTGGGACCCGGAAATGGGAGGCTACACCTTC. Amino acid sequence: CASSPWDPEMGGYTF.

This chain links TRBV7-2 with TRBJ1-2, with no clear D. In germline, CDR1 is SGHTA, CDR2 FQGNSA. The CDR3 totals 13 residues. The ends were cut back, 1 base at V and 4 bases at J, with 7 bases in the middle. The CDR3 nucleotides are TGTGCCAGCAGCTTAGGAAGTCCCTATGGCTACACCTTC. Translated, it gives CASSLGSPYGYTF.

V usage is TRBV24-1 and J usage is TRBJ2-5; D not certain. In germline, CDR1 is KGHDR, CDR2 SFDVKD. The V end lost 2 bases, the J end lost 5 bases, and 17 bases lay between the germline ends. The CDR3 has 16 residues. The CDR3 is CATSDSAPAGSETQYF. CDR3 DNA: TGTGCCACCAGTGATTCCGCACCGGCCGGGTCGGAGACCCAGTACTTC.

This clonotype was observed at least ten times. The CDR3, as DNA: TGTGCCAGCAGCAGGACTAGCGGGAGGGCACGGAATGAGCAGTTCTTC. Protein: CASSRTSGRARNEQFF. The J gene is TRBJ2-1, the V gene TRBV28, with 15 bases identical to TRBD2. This CDR3 contains 16 residues. Trimming took 6 bases from V and 7 from J; bases not matched to a gene: 7. From germline, CDR1 is MDHEN and CDR2 SYDVKM.

The rearrangement joins TRBV7-8 to TRBJ2-2; D might be TRBD1 or TRBD2, each matching 5 bases. In germline, CDR1 is SGHVS, CDR2 FQNEAQ. V gave up 5 bases and J gave up 4 bases, with 14 bases separating them. CDR3 length: 15 residues. CDR3 sequence (DNA): TGTGCCAGCAGCACCGAGGGGCTGTCCACCGGGGAGCTGTTTTTT. Protein product: CASSTEGLSTGELFF.

In its sample, this clonotype was seen many times. The V and J genes are TRBV7-3 and TRBJ2-7; 8 nucleotides agree with TRBD2. This CDR3 is built from 16 residues. Germline V gives CDR1 SGHTA, CDR2 FQGTGA. The V segment lost 5 bases and the J segment 0 bases; nucleotides outside the gene matches: 9. CDR3 region: CASSKLGGTSSYEQYF. The CDR3 region has the DNA TGTGCCAGCAGCAAACTGGGGGGGACTAGCTCCTACGAGCAGTACTTC. Full variable domain (missing parts from reference TRBV7-3 and TRBJ2-7): GAGVSQTPSNKVTEKGKYVELRCDPISGHTALYWYRQSLGQGPEFLIYFQGTGAADDSGLPNDRFFAVRPEGSVSTLKIQRTERGDSAVYLCASSKLGGTSSYEQYFGPGTRLTVT.

The sample holds a few counts of this clonotype. CDR3 sequence reads: CASSLIVYQETQYF. The CDR3 nucleotides read TGTGCCAGCAGCTTGATTGTGTACCAAGAGACCCAGTACTTC. The chain recombines TRBV5-5 with TRBJ2-5; the D is unclear. The germline V gene has CDR1 SGHKS and CDR2 YYEKEE (reference sequence). Trimming pared 1 base from V and 0 bases from J, leaving 7 bases between. The CDR3 extends over 14 amino acids. The whole variable domain, remainder taken from reference TRBV5-5 and TRBJ2-5, is DAGVTQSPTHLIKTRGQQVTLRCSPISGHKSVSWYQQVLGQGPQFIFQYYEKEERGRGNFPDRFSARQFPNYSSELNVNALLLGDSALYLCASSLIVYQETQYFGPGTRLLVL.

This clonotype was recorded at least ten times. V is TRBV3-1 and J is TRBJ2-5; either TRBD1 or TRBD2 may supply D (5 bases each). The V gene's germline CDR1 is LGHDT and CDR2 YNNKEL (reference sequence). This CDR3 spans 15 amino acids. The V gene lost 7 bases and the J gene lost 4 bases, with 19 bases spanning the gap. DNA of the CDR3: TGTGCCAGCACCACGGGGCTCGTTGCGGGAGAGACCCAGTACTTC. It translates to CASTTGLVAGETQYF.

At least ten counts were recorded for this clonotype. The chain links TRBV20-1 to TRBJ2-7; no clear D gene. The CDR3 runs to 15 residues. Trimming pared 0 bases from V and 3 bases from J, leaving 15 bases between. Germline CDR1 DFQATT, CDR2 SNEGSKA (reference sequence). This CDR3 reads CSARDFGEASYEQYF. The DNA of the CDR3 is TGCAGTGCTAGAGATTTCGGCGAAGCCAGCTACGAGCAGTACTTC.

The table lists this clonotype with many counts. The V and J genes are TRBV5-5 and TRBJ1-2; TRBD1 matches at 9 bases. Germline V gene lookup returns CDR1 SGHKS and CDR2 YYEKEE (reference sequence). The CDR3 loop spans 14 amino acids. The J segment lost 5 bases and the V segment lost 2 bases, leaving 4 bases of the junction unmatched. CDR3 bases: TGTGCCAGCAGCTTAACAGGGGGCTTGTATGGCTACACCTTC. Translating gives CASSLTGGLYGYTF.

This clonotype occurred a few times. The chain uses TRBV12-3 or TRBV12-4 and TRBJ2-7, with D perhaps being TRBD1 or TRBD2 (5 bases each). V was cut by 3 bases and J by 2 bases, with 11 bases left in between. CDR3 length: 14 residues. CDR3 protein: CASSLGDPPYEQYF. The CDR3 DNA sequence: TGTGCCAGCAGTTTGGGGGATCCCCCCTACGAGCAGTACTTC.

This chain links TRBV21-1 with TRBJ2-3; the table's TRBD1 call for D was not verified on the DNA. TRBV21-1 is a pseudogene. This CDR3 is built from 18 residues. The CDR3 loop reads CASSKLIRGVFSTDTQYF. The CDR3 nucleotides are TGTGCCAGCAGCAAACTGATAAGGGGGGTGTTTAGCACAGATACGCAGTATTTT.

This clonotype has just a few counts. The chain has TRBV19 and TRBJ2-1; D is ambiguous. This CDR3 comprises 16 residues. Germline CDR1 is LNHDA and CDR2 is SQIVND (reference sequence). V was cut by 6 bases and J by 0 bases, with 15 bases left in between. CDR3: CASRETGKSSYNEQFF. The CDR3 DNA sequence: TGTGCCAGTAGGGAAACTGGTAAAAGCTCCTACAATGAGCAGTTCTTC.

The sample holds many counts of this clonotype. The chain carries TRBV4-2 and TRBJ2-3; D tentatively reads TRBD1 or TRBD2 (6 bases each). Deletions cut 2 bases from V and 4 bases from J, with 13 bases between. This CDR3 has 15 residues. Germline lookup yields CDR1 LGHNA and CDR2 YNFKEQ. The CDR3 nucleotides are TGTGCCAGCAGCCAAAGATCGGGGGCGCCAGATACGCAGTATTTT. This codes for CASSQRSGAPDTQYF.

This clonotype was seen many times. The rearrangement links TRBV9 to TRBJ2-3; D uncertain. Germline values: CDR1 SGDLS, CDR2 YYNGEE. Between the trimmed V and J ends, which lost 2 bases and 4 bases, there was a span of 8 bases. This CDR3 region has 13 residues. In DNA, the CDR3 is TGTGCCAGCAGCGTTGCAGGATCAGATACGCAGTATTTT. Its protein product is CASSVAGSDTQYF.

In this sample, this clonotype turned up many times. The genes are TRBV28 and TRBJ2-2, with a tentative D call TRBD2 (7 bases). CDR1 and CDR2 from the germline V gene are MDHEN and SYDVKM. V lost 6 bases and J 1 base, leaving 9 bases between the germline ends. CDR3 length equals 14 residues. CDR3 bases: TGTGCCAGCAGGAGGGGGGGGAACACCGGGGAGCTGTTTTTT. It yields the protein CASRRGGNTGELFF.

This clonotype was observed at least ten times. The chain combines TRBV5-1 with TRBJ1-2; 8 bases align to TRBD1. With 4 bases clipped from V and 2 bases from J, the junction kept 4 bases outside the gene matches. The CDR3 totals 14 residues. In germline, CDR1 is SGHRS, CDR2 YFSETQ. In DNA form, the CDR3 reads TGCGCCAGCAGCCCGCGGGACAGGAACTATGGCTACACCTTC. Encoded protein: CASSPRDRNYGYTF.

This clonotype showed up many times. This chain joins TRBV28 and TRBJ1-2; D is perhaps TRBD1 (5 bases). The germline V gene has CDR1 MDHEN and CDR2 SYDVKM. The CDR3 runs 14 residues. Trimming cost V 3 bases and J 4 bases, with 12 bases left between them. CDR3 sequence reads: CASSFETVPYGYTF. As DNA, the CDR3 is TGTGCCAGCAGTTTCGAGACAGTCCCCTATGGCTACACCTTC.

A few counts support this clonotype. The chain combines TRBV4-2 with TRBJ2-7; D call uncertain. The CDR3 runs 14 residues. Germline V gene data show CDR1 as LGHNA and CDR2 as YNFKEQ. Trimming cost V 0 bases and J 4 bases, with 10 bases left between them. CDR3: CASSQEIDTYEQYF. The CDR3 coding sequence is TGTGCCAGCAGCCAAGAGATTGACACATACGAGCAGTACTTC.

In its sample, this clonotype was seen many times. The genes are TRBV28 and TRBJ1-2; maybe TRBD1 (5 bases). Germline CDR1 reads MDHEN; CDR2 reads SYDVKM. V was cut by 8 bases and J by 3 bases, with 16 bases left in between. The CDR3 length is 14 residues. For the CDR3, the DNA is TGTGCCAGCGGCTGGGGGGTAACCCACTATGGCTACACCTTC. The encoded protein is CASGWGVTHYGYTF.

This clonotype was found many times. V usage is TRBV7-6 and J usage is TRBJ2-3; 10 bases line up with TRBD2. Trimming at V came to 6 bases and at J to 4 bases, leaving 10 bases not matched to a gene. The germline gives CDR1 SGHVS, CDR2 FNYEAQ. The CDR3 is 16 amino acids. CDR3 coding DNA: TGTGCCAGCAGGCAGTATAGCGGGAGGACGGCAGATACGCAGTATTTT. It encodes CASRQYSGRTADTQYF.

The V call is TRBV7-9, the J call TRBJ2-7; 8 bases map to TRBD1. This CDR3 comprises 15 residues. The V gene end was trimmed by 2 bases and the J gene end by 10 bases; junction bases not matched to a gene: 13. Per the germline V gene, CDR1 is SEHNR and CDR2 is FQNEAQ (reference sequence). In DNA, the CDR3 is TGTGCCAGCAGCTTATCGGCTGCAGGGGGCGGTTCTCAGTACTTC. Its protein is CASSLSAAGGGSQYF. The full variable domain, completed using reference TRBV7-9 and TRBJ2-7, is DTGVSQNPRHKITKRGQNVTFRCDPISEHNRLYWYRQTLGQGPEFLTYFQNEAQLEKSRLLSDRFSAERPKGSFSTLEIQRTEQGDSAMYLCASSLSAAGGGSQYFGPGTRLTVT.

The gene calls are TRBV2 and TRBJ1-2; maybe TRBD1 (5 bases). The CDR3 runs to 14 residues. Trimming took 5 bases from V and 0 from J, leaving 10 bases between them. The germline CDR1 and CDR2 sequences are SNHLY and FYNNEI. Here the CDR3 reads CASSRDETNYGYTF. CDR3 DNA sequence: TGTGCCAGCAGTCGGGACGAGACTAACTATGGCTACACCTTC. Full variable domain (rest looked up from reference TRBV2 and TRBJ1-2): EPEVTQTPSHQVTQMGQEVILRCVPISNHLYFYWYRQILGQKVEFLVSFYNNEISEKSEIFDDQFSVERPDGSNFTLKIRSTKLEDSAMYFCASSRDETNYGYTFGSGTRLTVV.

The chain couples TRBV5-1 to TRBJ1-5; D unresolved. Trimming took 0 bases from V and 5 from J, leaving 12 bases between them. From germline, CDR1 is SGHRS and CDR2 YFSETQ. The CDR3 consists of 15 residues. The CDR3 nucleotides read TGCGCCAGCAGCTTGGCCCCAGGTTCGCATCAGCCCCAGCATTTT. It encodes CASSLAPGSHQPQHF.